Below, 21 T cell receptor beta chains from the same sample are listed, as sequenced in a study of blood T cells in healthy people across ages. A second PCR of 7 to 11 cycles used a sample-barcoded 5' primer and a J-beta primer mix. One entry per CDR3 protein, called by TCRdb with MiXCR from the 5' RACE reads. In the table there are 920,000 or so distinct CDR3 sequences, less than 50% of which are singletons. The sample consisted of blood. The receptors shown here come from a woman aged 55 to 70 in good health.

This chain's CDR3 is CASSSGPGTSHYNEQFF. In DNA, the CDR3 is TGTGCCAGCAGCTCCGGTCCCGGGACATCCCATTACAATGAGCAGTTCTTC. This chain connects TRBV11-2 to TRBJ2-1; TRBD1 is a possible D gene (6 bases). This CDR3 contains 17 residues. The V and J ends lost 4 bases and 4 bases respectively, with 20 bases between them. Germline V gene lookup returns CDR1 SGHAT and CDR2 FQNNGV.

The V gene is TRBV6-5, the J gene TRBJ2-1, with D possibly TRBD2 on 5 matching bases. The DNA end is more similar to TRBJ2-7, so the J call may be wrong. The length of the CDR3 is 15 residues. Germline CDR1 reads MNHEY; CDR2 reads SVGAGI. The CDR3 is CASSSTGGSYNEQYF. CDR3 sequence (DNA): TGTGCCAGCAGTTCCACCGGAGGCTCCTACAATGAGCAGTACTTC.

The gene calls are TRBV20-1 and TRBJ2-7; unclear D gene. With the DNA end fitting TRBJ2-5 better, the J assignment may be wrong. CDR3 length equals 13 residues. The germline CDR1 and CDR2 sequences are DFQATT and SNEGSKA (reference sequence). The CDR3, as DNA: TGCAGTGCTTACAAAGACGGCAAAGAGACCCAGTACTTC. Its protein is CSAYKDGKETQYF.

Many counts were recorded for this clonotype. The V and J genes are TRBV20-1 and TRBJ2-5, with D possibly TRBD2 on 5 matching bases. Germline V gene sequence: CDR1 DFQATT, CDR2 SNEGSKA (reference sequence). The CDR3 covers 13 residues. V gave up 4 bases and J gave up 1 base, with 10 bases separating them. This chain's CDR3 is CSAIGEIQETQYF. In DNA form, the CDR3 reads TGCAGTGCTATCGGGGAAATCCAAGAGACCCAGTACTTC.

This clonotype was observed a few times. The genes are TRBV5-1 and TRBJ2-3; 8 bases are a match to TRBD2. V was clipped by 2 bases and J by 6 bases; unmatched bases: 8. Germline values: CDR1 SGHRS, CDR2 YFSETQ. The CDR3 length is 15 residues. CDR3 nucleotides: TGCGCCAGCAGCTTTAGCGGGGTCCTCGGTGATACGCAGTATTTT. Translated, it gives CASSFSGVLGDTQYF.

This chain's CDR3 is CATSSGLAGGFEQFF. The CDR3 DNA reads as TGTGCCACCAGCTCGGGACTAGCGGGAGGATTTGAGCAGTTCTTC. The chain has TRBV15 and TRBJ2-1; 15 bases match TRBD2. V was clipped by 5 bases and J by 9 bases; unmatched bases: 5. The CDR3 covers 15 residues. The germline CDR1 and CDR2 sequences are LNHNV and YYDKDF (reference sequence).

The J gene is TRBJ2-7, the V gene TRBV27; a weak D match, TRBD2 (5 bases). This CDR3 has 15 residues. From germline, CDR1 is MNHEY and CDR2 SMNVEV (reference sequence). The ends were cut back, 6 bases at V and 5 bases at J, with 20 bases in the middle. The CDR3 DNA sequence: TGTGCCAGCAGCGGAGAGGGCCGGGGTTTGGACGAGCAGTACTTC. This codes for CASSGEGRGLDEQYF.

With respect to this clonotype: This may be a read error, as it is one base from a much larger clone. The rearrangement joins TRBV7-2 to TRBJ2-3; 11 bases line up with TRBD2. The CDR3 runs 16 residues. Germline assignment: CDR1 SGHTA and CDR2 FQGNSA. CDR3 in amino acids: CASSPGTSGLTDTRYF. The CDR3 DNA reads TGTGCCAGCAGCCCGGGGACTAGCGGTTTGACAGATACGCGGTATTTT. Looking up the rest from reference TRBV7-2 and TRBJ2-3 gives the full variable domain: GAGVSQSPSNKVTEKGKDVELRCDPISGHTALYWYRQSLGQGLEFLIYFQGNSAPDKSGLPSDRFSAERTGGSVSTLTIQRTQQEDSAVYLCASSPGTSGLTDTRYFGPGTRLTVL.

The table lists this clonotype with a few counts. This chain uses TRBV12-3 or TRBV12-4 with TRBJ2-1; D remains ambiguous. This CDR3 has 13 amino acids. With 5 bases removed from V and 3 bases from J, the gap between germline ends came to 8 bases. CDR3 DNA sequence: TGTGCCAGCAGTATAGAAAACTACAATGAGCAGTTCTTC. Its protein product is CASSIENYNEQFF.

The chain links TRBV7-9 to TRBJ2-1, with no clear D. Per germline, CDR1 SEHNR and CDR2 FQNEAQ (reference sequence). There are 11 residues in the CDR3. V was pared by 5 bases and J by 9 bases, with 8 bases between. CDR3 sequence reads: CASSASSEQFF. CDR3 bases: TGTGCCAGCAGCGCGTCCAGTGAGCAGTTCTTC.

V is TRBV12-3 or TRBV12-4 and J is TRBJ2-3; D tentatively fits TRBD1 or TRBD2 (5 bases each). V was cut by 8 bases and J by 0 bases, with 15 bases left in between. The CDR3 totals 15 residues. CDR3 DNA: TGTGCCAGCGGGGACGGATCCACTAGCACAGATACGCAGTATTTT. Translated, it gives CASGDGSTSTDTQYF.

J is TRBJ2-1 and V is TRBV29-1, with D uncertain. This CDR3 contains 11 residues. V was trimmed by 4 bases and J by 6 bases, leaving 7 bases between them. Germline lookup yields CDR1 SQVTM and CDR2 ANQGSEA. The CDR3 coding sequence is TGCAGCGTTGCCCCGTCCAATGAGCAGTTCTTC. Translating it yields CSVAPSNEQFF.

This clonotype was recorded a few times. This chain links TRBV12-3 or TRBV12-4 with TRBJ1-5; D is unresolved. V was trimmed by 6 bases and J by 4 bases, leaving 10 bases between them. The CDR3 spans 13 residues. The CDR3 is CASRLSGNQPQHF. CDR3 nucleotide sequence: TGTGCCAGCAGGCTCTCTGGGAATCAGCCCCAGCATTTT.

V and J are TRBV20-1 and TRBJ2-7; 10 bases line up with TRBD2. Germline loops: CDR1 DFQATT, CDR2 SNEGSKA (reference sequence). The CDR3 length is 14 residues. The V gene end was trimmed by 4 bases and the J gene end by 1 base; junction bases not matched to a gene: 4. This CDR3 reads CSAKRTSGSYEQYF. Written as DNA, the CDR3 is TGCAGTGCTAAAAGGACTAGCGGATCCTACGAGCAGTACTTC.

CDR3 DNA: TGTGCCAGCAGCTCCGAGGTGGGCTCCGAGACCCAGTACTTC. Protein sequence: CASSSEVGSETQYF. This chain joins TRBV9 and TRBJ2-5; D not certain. V lost 4 bases to trimming and J lost 5 bases, with 15 bases between them. CDR1 SGDLS and CDR2 YYNGEE come from the germline V gene. The CDR3 consists of 14 residues.

The V gene is TRBV2, the J gene TRBJ2-3, with 11 bases fitting TRBD2. The CDR3 totals 15 residues. V shed 6 bases and J 4 bases; nucleotides not matched to a gene: 6. Germline V gene data show CDR1 as SNHLY and CDR2 as FYNNEI. The CDR3 nucleotides read TGTGCCAGCAGAGAACTAGCGGGAGTCCCAGATACGCAGTATTTT. Residues: CASRELAGVPDTQYF.

This chain connects TRBV5-1 to TRBJ1-4, with D possibly being TRBD1 (6 bases). The V end lost 4 bases, the J end lost 3 bases, and 13 bases lay between the germline ends. CDR1 and CDR2 from the germline V gene are SGHRS and YFSETQ. This CDR3 contains 15 residues. The CDR3 here is CASSQTGKSNEKLFF. The CDR3 DNA reads TGCGCCAGCAGCCAAACAGGGAAGTCTAATGAAAAACTGTTTTTT.

The chain carries TRBV6-2 or TRBV6-3 and TRBJ1-5; D may be TRBD1 (5 bases). This CDR3 is built from 15 residues. Trimming stripped 7 bases from V and 7 bases from J, with 20 bases between. Germline CDR1 is MNHEY and CDR2 is SVGEGT. CDR3: CASKPARAGGQPQHF. The DNA for the CDR3 is TGTGCCAGCAAGCCCGCGCGGGCGGGGGGGCAGCCCCAGCATTTT.

This clonotype was observed many times. The V call is TRBV7-3, the J call TRBJ2-1; tentative D call: TRBD2 (5 bases). The V gene's germline CDR1 is SGHTA and CDR2 FQGTGA. The CDR3 runs to 15 residues. Trimming left V 2 bases short and J 4 bases short, with 12 bases between. CDR3 region: CASSLESGRYNEQFF. In DNA, the CDR3 is TGTGCCAGCAGCTTAGAAAGCGGTCGATACAATGAGCAGTTCTTC.

The genes are TRBV6-1 and TRBJ2-7; 8 nucleotides line up with TRBD1. V lost 5 bases, J lost 6 bases, and 9 bases stayed unmatched. The germline V gene encodes CDR1 MNHNS and CDR2 SASEGT. The CDR3 sequence is 14 residues long. DNA of the CDR3: TGTGCCAGCAGTCCAACAGGGGGGATAACCGAGCAGTACTTC. Amino acid sequence: CASSPTGGITEQYF.

The sample holds one count of this clonotype. This chain joins TRBV28 and TRBJ2-5; 10 positions match TRBD2. The CDR3 is made up of 16 amino acids. Losses at the gene ends were 5 bases for V and 0 bases for J; bases not matched to a gene: 6. CDR1 and CDR2 from the germline V gene are MDHEN and SYDVKM. The CDR3 DNA follows: TGTGCCAGCAGTCCTACCGGGACTAGCGACCAAGAGACCCAGTACTTC. This gives the protein CASSPTGTSDQETQYF.